These 18 T cell receptor beta chains originate from one sample sequenced in a study of radiotherapy plus CTLA-4 blockade in lung cancer. Method: immunoSEQ multiplex PCR; TCRdb's copy keeps in-frame clones and lacks some. In the table there are roughly 44,000 clones, approximately 76% of which are singletons. Sequencing was performed on peripheral blood, taken from a patient treated with radiotherapy plus ipilimumab. These receptors all stem from a human donor with non-small cell lung cancer who had stable disease on radiotherapy plus ipilimumab.

The rearrangement links TRBV18 to TRBJ1-2, with TRBD1 matching 7 bases. Germline V CDR1 and CDR2: KGHSH, LQKENI. The CDR3 has 16 residues. The trim removed 1 base at V and 6 bases at J, leaving 11 bases unmatched. CDR3 sequence: CASSPLSQGEVDGYTF. CDR3 DNA sequence: TGTGCCAGCTCACCACTATCTCAGGGGGAGGTTGATGGCTACACCTTC.

The chain links TRBV6-5 to TRBJ1-2; D is uncertain. This CDR3 region has 13 residues. In germline, CDR1 is MNHEY, CDR2 SVGAGI. Trimming took 6 bases from V and 6 from J, leaving 14 bases between them. As DNA, the CDR3 is TGTGCCAGCAGCAGAAGGGAAAGTAATGGCTACACCTTC. The encoded protein is CASSRRESNGYTF.

The rearrangement joins TRBV19 to TRBJ1-6, with 9 bases that match TRBD1. The CDR3 consists of 14 residues. The germline V gene has CDR1 LNHDA and CDR2 SQIVND (reference sequence). With 5 bases clipped from V and 7 bases from J, the junction kept 3 bases outside the gene matches. The DNA of the CDR3 is TGTGCCAGTAGTGACGACAGGGGGAATTCACCCCTCCACTTT. Protein: CASSDDRGNSPLHF.

The chain uses TRBV4-1 and TRBJ1-1, with D unclear. The CDR3 contains 14 residues. Germline CDR1 and CDR2: MGHRA and YSYEKL. V was clipped by 2 bases and J by 5 bases, with 12 bases between them. The DNA of the CDR3 is TGCGCCAGCAGCCAATCCCCAGTGGGAACTGAAGCTTTCTTT. Its translation: CASSQSPVGTEAFF.

J is TRBJ1-4 and V is TRBV27, with D perhaps matching TRBD1 (5 bases). This CDR3 has 14 residues. Germline values: CDR1 MNHEY, CDR2 SMNVEV (reference sequence). Trimming cost V 5 bases and J 6 bases, with 13 bases left between them. CDR3 DNA sequence: TGTGCCAGCAGTCCTCAGGGAGGGGATGAAAAACTGTTTTTT. Its protein product is CASSPQGGDEKLFF. The full variable domain, rest sourced from reference TRBV27 and TRBJ1-4, is EAQVTQNPRYLITVTGKKLTVTCSQNMNHEYMSWYRQDPGLGLRQIYYSMNVEVTDKGDVPEGYKVSRKEKRNFPLILESPSPNQTSLYFCASSPQGGDEKLFFGSGTQLSVL.

The V gene is TRBV2, the J gene TRBJ2-2; 7 nucleotides align to TRBD2. After removal of 2 bases from V and 4 bases from J, the junction contained 1 base not matched to a gene. This CDR3 is built from 14 residues. Germline CDR1 and CDR2: SNHLY and FYNNEI. CDR3: CASSEWGGTGELFF. CDR3 DNA sequence: TGTGCCAGCAGTGAATGGGGGGGCACCGGGGAGCTGTTTTTT.

The CDR3 DNA reads TGTGCCAGCAGCGTAGATCCTACAGGGGGCAATGGCTACACCTTC. Translation gives CASSVDPTGGNGYTF. The rearrangement joins TRBV9 to TRBJ1-2; 9 nucleotides agree with TRBD1. Trimming at V came to 0 bases and at J to 6 bases, leaving 6 bases not matched to a gene. CDR1 and CDR2 (germline): SGDLS, YYNGEE. The CDR3 is 15 amino acids.

V is TRBV7-2 and J is TRBJ1-1, with no clear D. The CDR3 consists of 13 residues. Trimming took 3 bases from V and 3 from J, leaving 8 bases between them. Germline values: CDR1 SGHTA, CDR2 FQGNSA. The CDR3 DNA reads as TGTGCCAGCAGCTTTGGGGTCGACACTGAAGCTTTCTTT. Translated, it gives CASSFGVDTEAFF.

This sequence joins TRBV18 and TRBJ1-1, with 7 positions matching TRBD1. From germline, CDR1 is KGHSH and CDR2 LQKENI. V was pared by 5 bases and J by 1 base, with 4 bases of the junction left unmatched. The CDR3 runs 14 residues. CDR3 residues: CASSTGQSNTEAFF. The CDR3 DNA reads TGTGCCAGCTCAACGGGACAGTCGAACACTGAAGCTTTCTTT.

Only one count was recorded for this clone. The genes are TRBV7-3 and TRBJ1-1; D is perhaps TRBD1 (6 bases). Per germline, CDR1 SGHTA and CDR2 FQGTGA. The CDR3 spans 13 residues. Trimming pared 1 base from V and 10 bases from J, leaving 13 bases between. The CDR3 coding sequence is TGTGCCAGCAGCTTAAGGTGGGGGCAAAGAGCTTTCTTT. Its protein is CASSLRWGQRAFF.

CDR3 in amino acids: CASTHSSGENEQFF. In DNA form, the CDR3 reads TGTGCCAGTACGCATAGTAGCGGGGAGAATGAGCAGTTCTTC. The rearrangement joins TRBV19 to TRBJ2-1, with 8 bases matching TRBD2. There are 14 residues in the CDR3. V shed 7 bases and J 7 bases; nucleotides not matched to a gene: 9. Germline assignment: CDR1 LNHDA and CDR2 SQIVND (reference sequence).

This rearrangement joins TRBV27 to TRBJ2-2; 8 bases line up with TRBD2. The CDR3 runs 19 residues. The germline V gene has CDR1 MNHEY and CDR2 SMNVEV (reference sequence). J lost 6 bases, V lost 5 bases, and 20 bases had no gene match. CDR3 amino acids: CASSPDPAPSGLISGELFF. The CDR3 region has the DNA TGTGCCAGCAGTCCCGACCCCGCCCCTAGCGGGCTCATCTCCGGGGAGCTGTTTTTT.

The chain uses TRBV6-5 and TRBJ1-5; D ambiguous. The CDR3 totals 13 residues. Germline V gives CDR1 MNHEY, CDR2 SVGAGI. Trimming removed 5 bases at V and 4 bases at J, with 9 bases between. The CDR3 loop reads CASSGSINQPQHF. The CDR3 DNA sequence: TGTGCCAGCAGTGGTTCGATTAATCAGCCCCAGCATTTT.

DNA for the CDR3: TGTGCCAGCAGTGAAACGTGGAGGGATTCACCCCTCCACTTT. Protein: CASSETWRDSPLHF. The chain links TRBV6-1 to TRBJ1-6; no firm D call. This CDR3 is 14 amino acids long. Deletions cut 2 bases from V and 8 bases from J, with 10 bases between. Looked up from germline, CDR1 is MNHNS and CDR2 is SASEGT.

The rearrangement links TRBV28 to TRBJ1-1, with D possibly TRBD1 on 6 matching bases. Germline V gene data show CDR1 as MDHEN and CDR2 as SYDVKM. The CDR3 is 15 residues long. V was clipped by 2 bases and J by 2 bases, with 12 bases between them. CDR3 bases: TGTGCCAGCAGTTTAAGTCAGGGGCGCAACACTGAAGCTTTCTTT. Residues: CASSLSQGRNTEAFF.

The genes are TRBV28 and TRBJ2-7; 10 bases are a match to TRBD1. The CDR3 spans 15 residues. Germline trimming cut 5 bases from V and 2 bases from J; bases unmatched to any gene: 6. From germline, CDR1 is MDHEN and CDR2 SYDVKM. The CDR3 nucleotides read TGTGCCAGCAGTCAGGGGACAGGGGCCACCTACGAGCAGTACGTC. Its translation is CASSQGTGATYEQYV.

This rearrangement joins TRBV29-1 to TRBJ1-1, with 8 bases lining up with TRBD1. CDR1 and CDR2 from the germline V gene are SQVTM and ANQGSEA. The ends lost 5 bases at V and 5 bases at J; junction bases unmatched: 13. The CDR3 totals 15 residues. This chain's CDR3 is CSVTRRTGSLTEAFF. CDR3 nucleotides: TGCAGCGTTACTCGGAGGACAGGGTCCTTAACTGAAGCTTTCTTT.

The chain links TRBV7-3 to TRBJ1-1; 7 nucleotides line up with TRBD1. The V segment lost 5 bases and the J segment 2 bases; nucleotides outside the gene matches: 5. Looked up from germline, CDR1 is SGHTA and CDR2 is FQGTGA. The CDR3 is made up of 14 amino acids. In DNA form, the CDR3 reads TGTGCCAGCAGCGCACAGGGGTCAAACACTGAAGCTTTCTTT. Its translation is CASSAQGSNTEAFF. The full variable domain, completed using reference TRBV7-3 and TRBJ1-1, is GAGVSQTPSNKVTEKGKYVELRCDPISGHTALYWYRQSLGQGPEFLIYFQGTGAADDSGLPNDRFFAVRPEGSVSTLKIQRTERGDSAVYLCASSAQGSNTEAFFGQGTRLTVV.